The TCR beta chain described here comes from a study of T cell responses to AZD1222 COVID-19 vaccine. On the study more broadly: Second doses at about 4 or about 12 weeks were pooled.

V gave up 0 bases and J gave up 0 bases; unmatched junction bases: 5. This CDR3 contains 16 residues. Germline CDR1 SGHRS, CDR2 YFSETQ. General study findings and limits: Regions 160-218 and 743-854 held dominance among vaccine-associated CD4 TCRs, which spanned spike.

With respect to this clone: Its matching antigen is unknown.

Using immunoSEQ multiplex PCR, the repertoire was profiled, and TCRdb retains in-frame clones only, with some absent. The sample has under 110,000 clones, approximately 90% seen once. The TCR sequence derives from an adult in good health. The chain uses TRBV5-1 and TRBJ2-7, with 8 bases identical to TRBD1. The source was peripheral blood, collected on day 0 of AZD1222 vaccination. The DNA for the CDR3 is TGCGCCAGCAGCTTGGCTGGGGACAGGCTCTCCTACGAGCAGTACTTC. Encoded protein: CASSLAGDRLSYEQYF.